This T cell receptor (beta chain) was identified in a study of cytomegalovirus exposure and HLA in healthy donors. Turning to the study itself: Tens of millions of unique TCRs from HLA-typed donors were held in an early release of data. Study observations and caveats: Compared with the approximately 700-donor mean, an Asian-associated ancestry cluster reportedly had fewer N-insertions, according to a later analysis. Researchers left out some V segments, among them TRBV6-2 and TRBV6-3, as indistinguishable. In vitro data verified a few CMV-associated chains as specific for CMV antigens.

With regard to this clone: Its matching antigen is unknown.

Trimming cost V 4 bases and J 8 bases; bases outside gene matches: 5. The CDR3 is 14 amino acids. CDR1 is SEHNR, CDR2 FQNEAQ, per germline (reference sequence). It was with 60 Vbeta and 13 Jbeta primers that the PCR ran. Some clones are missing from TCRdb's copy, which holds only in-frame ones; the method was immunoSEQ multiplex PCR. The table includes 86,000 or so clones, 79% detected once. This clonotype was sampled from a woman in her thirties or forties in good health and CMV-seropositive. V is TRBV7-9 and J is TRBJ1-4; 9 positions match TRBD1. Material for sequencing was PBMCs. The chain's CDR3 is CASSSDRGGEKLFF. DNA of the CDR3: TGTGCCAGCAGCTCAGACAGGGGGGGAGAAAAACTGTTTTTT.